This TCR beta chain was documented in a study of blood T cell repertoires in COVID-19 (TCRdb year 2020). The study in broad terms: Samples covering the acute and convalescent phases of COVID-19 were provided by collaborators in the United States, Italy and Spain. The material from the prospective study consisted of cDNA or gDNA derived from T cells, B-cell-depleted T cells, or PBMCs. The dataset comprised deeply sampled blood TCRbeta repertoires from subjects exposed to, actively infected with, or recovered from COVID-19. The repertoires were released in a freely available public database meant as a resource for research on the immune response to SARS-CoV-2. Samples came from the ongoing ImmuneRACE study (first 160 participants) plus 1,254 subjects from 6 global collaborators. A de-identified subject ID, COVID-19 status, age in years and sex were almost always included in the sample metadata. Where available, HLA class I and class II types were taken from metadata supplied by the sample provider and were not determined by assay-based typing.

The immunoSEQ Assay, a bias-controlled multiplex PCR, was used to amplify TCRbeta CDR3 regions from genomic DNA. The authors' analysis ran thus. Nucleated cell counts per sample were estimated from amplification of reference gene primers within the assay. To quantify the absolute abundance of each unique TCRbeta CDR3 rearrangement, sequence reads were collapsed and filtered. Productive Simpson clonality was computed per sample as the square root of Simpson's diversity index over productive rearrangements. TCRdb provides this immuneACCESS table in a form limited to in-frame rearrangements. Some clones are lacking; in checked studies, under half of them reflect an unresolved V gene, and why the rest are absent is not known. V, J and clone size are taken as reported in that table, and D and trimming were inferred from the DNA itself. The sample table contains some 200,000 clones; only one count was recorded for about 91% of them. The ten largest make up approximately 1.2% of the sample.

What the authors observed across the whole study: The quantity of clinical and demographic metadata differed by source and by participant and was supplied without curation.

V has 8 bases trimmed and J has 7 bases trimmed; junction bases matching no gene number 14. Spanning cysteine to phenylalanine, the CDR3 consists of 16 amino acids. Left in the record is the CDR3 DNA by itself, 48 bases read in frame from the first base. In the germline V gene (reference sequence), CDR1 corresponds to LGHDT and CDR2 to YNNKEL. This clone was found a few times. It lacks a known antigen. One base away there is no much larger clone; base qualities are not given. Whole blood was collected in K2EDTA tubes by collaborating institutions according to the institutions' own protocols. Collaborator samples were shipped for TCRbeta analysis as frozen whole blood, isolated PBMCs, or DNA extracted from either sample type.

Sample: peripheral blood. The source is a man under 40 with acute or convalescent COVID-19. The V gene is TRBV3-1 (or the pseudogene TRBV3-2) and the J gene is TRBJ2-2; 9 middle bases align to TRBD2. The DNA is TGTGCCAGCTCTCGCCCGGGACTAGCTTTTGGCGGGGAGCTGTTTTTT. This encodes CASSRPGLAFGGELFF.